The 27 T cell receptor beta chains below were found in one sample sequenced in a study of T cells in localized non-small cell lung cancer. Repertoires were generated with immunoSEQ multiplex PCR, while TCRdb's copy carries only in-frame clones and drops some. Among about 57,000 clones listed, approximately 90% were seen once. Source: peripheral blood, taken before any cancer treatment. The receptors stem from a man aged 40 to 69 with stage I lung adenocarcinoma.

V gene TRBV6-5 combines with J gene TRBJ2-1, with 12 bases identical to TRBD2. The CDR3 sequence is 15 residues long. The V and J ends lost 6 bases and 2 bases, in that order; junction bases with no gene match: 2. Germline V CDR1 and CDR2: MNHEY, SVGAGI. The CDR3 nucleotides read TGTGCCAGCAGACGACTAGCGGGAGCCTACAATGAGCAGTTCTTC. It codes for CASRRLAGAYNEQFF.

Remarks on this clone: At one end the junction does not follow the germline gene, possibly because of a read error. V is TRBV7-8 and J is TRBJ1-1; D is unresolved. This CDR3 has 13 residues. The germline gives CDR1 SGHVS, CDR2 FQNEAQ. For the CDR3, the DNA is TGTGCCAGCAGCCCACGAGTGAACACTGAAACTTTCTTT. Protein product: CASSPRVNTETFF.

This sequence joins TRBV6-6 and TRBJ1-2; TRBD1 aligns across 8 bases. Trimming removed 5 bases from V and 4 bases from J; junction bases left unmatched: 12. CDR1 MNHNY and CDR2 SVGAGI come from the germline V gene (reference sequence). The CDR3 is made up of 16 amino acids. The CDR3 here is CASSIRDRGSGYGYTF. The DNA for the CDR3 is TGTGCCAGCAGTATCCGCGACAGGGGATCAGGCTATGGCTACACCTTC.

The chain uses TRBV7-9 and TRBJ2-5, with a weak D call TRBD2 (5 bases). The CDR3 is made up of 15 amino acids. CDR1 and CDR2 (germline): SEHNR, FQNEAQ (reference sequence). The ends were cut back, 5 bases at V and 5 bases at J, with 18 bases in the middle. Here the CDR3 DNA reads TGTGCCAGCAGCCCACCCGGCACCCGAGGGGAGACCCAGTACTTC. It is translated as CASSPPGTRGETQYF.

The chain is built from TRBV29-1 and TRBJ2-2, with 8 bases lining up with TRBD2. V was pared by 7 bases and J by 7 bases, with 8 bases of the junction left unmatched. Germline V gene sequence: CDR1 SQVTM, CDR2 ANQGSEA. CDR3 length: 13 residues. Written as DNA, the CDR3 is TGCAGCGCCTTCGGGACTAGTGTCGGGGAGCTGTTTTTT. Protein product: CSAFGTSVGELFF.

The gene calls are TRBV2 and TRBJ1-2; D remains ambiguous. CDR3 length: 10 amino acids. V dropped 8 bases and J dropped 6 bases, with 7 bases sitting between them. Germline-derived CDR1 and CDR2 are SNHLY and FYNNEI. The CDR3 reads CASVENGYTF. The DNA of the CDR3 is TGTGCCAGCGTCGAGAATGGCTACACCTTC.

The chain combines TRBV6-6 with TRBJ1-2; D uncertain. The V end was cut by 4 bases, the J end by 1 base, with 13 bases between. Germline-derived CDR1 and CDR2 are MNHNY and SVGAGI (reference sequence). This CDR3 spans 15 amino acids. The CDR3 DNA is TGTGCCAGCAGTTTCGTCGGGCAGGTTAACTATGGCTACACCTTC. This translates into CASSFVGQVNYGYTF.

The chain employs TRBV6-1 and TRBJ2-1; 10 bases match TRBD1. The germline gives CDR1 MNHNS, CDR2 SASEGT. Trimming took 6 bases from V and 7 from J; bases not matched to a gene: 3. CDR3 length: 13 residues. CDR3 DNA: TGTGCCAGCAGCGACAGGGGGCCGAATGAGCAGTTCTTC. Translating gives CASSDRGPNEQFF.

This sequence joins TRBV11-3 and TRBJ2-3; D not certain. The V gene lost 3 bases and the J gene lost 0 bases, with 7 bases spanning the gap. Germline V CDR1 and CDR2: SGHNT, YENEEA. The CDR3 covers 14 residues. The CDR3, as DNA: TGTGCCAGCAGCTTTGGATCTAGCACAGATACGCAGTATTTT. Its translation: CASSFGSSTDTQYF. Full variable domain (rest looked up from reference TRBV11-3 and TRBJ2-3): EAGVVQSPRYKIIEKKQPVAFWCNPISGHNTLYWYLQNLGQGPELLIRYENEEAVDDSQLPKDRFSAERLKGVDSTLKIQPAELGDSAVYLCASSFGSSTDTQYFGPGTRLTVL.

CDR3 residues: CASSVNPGTGDTEAFF. CDR3 nucleotides: TGTGCCAGCAGCGTAAATCCGGGGACGGGGGACACTGAAGCTTTCTTT. This chain joins TRBV9 and TRBJ1-1, with D perhaps TRBD1 (5 bases). V lost 1 base to trimming and J lost 3 bases, with 16 bases between them. CDR1 and CDR2 (germline): SGDLS, YYNGEE. CDR3 size: 16 residues.

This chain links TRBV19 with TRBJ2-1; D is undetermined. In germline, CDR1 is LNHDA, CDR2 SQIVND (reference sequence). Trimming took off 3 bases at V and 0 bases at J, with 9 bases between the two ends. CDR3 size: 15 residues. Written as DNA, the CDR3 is TGTGCCAGTAGTATTGGCCCAAGCTCCTACAATGAGCAGTTCTTC. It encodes CASSIGPSSYNEQFF.

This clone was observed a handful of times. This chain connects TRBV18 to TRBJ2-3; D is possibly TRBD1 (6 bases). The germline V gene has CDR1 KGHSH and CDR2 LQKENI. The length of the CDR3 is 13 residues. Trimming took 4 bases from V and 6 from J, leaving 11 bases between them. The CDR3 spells CASSQQGPDTQYF. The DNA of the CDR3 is TGTGCCAGCTCACAACAGGGTCCGGATACGCAGTATTTT.

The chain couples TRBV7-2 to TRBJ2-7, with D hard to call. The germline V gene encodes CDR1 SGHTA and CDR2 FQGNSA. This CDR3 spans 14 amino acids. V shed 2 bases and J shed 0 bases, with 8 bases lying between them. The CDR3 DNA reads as TGTGCCAGCAGCTTAACAGCGCCCTCCTACGAGCAGTACTTC. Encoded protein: CASSLTAPSYEQYF. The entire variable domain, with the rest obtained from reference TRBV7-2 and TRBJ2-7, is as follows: GAGVSQSPSNKVTEKGKDVELRCDPISGHTALYWYRQSLGQGLEFLIYFQGNSAPDKSGLPSDRFSAERTGGSVSTLTIQRTQQEDSAVYLCASSLTAPSYEQYFGPGTRLTVT.

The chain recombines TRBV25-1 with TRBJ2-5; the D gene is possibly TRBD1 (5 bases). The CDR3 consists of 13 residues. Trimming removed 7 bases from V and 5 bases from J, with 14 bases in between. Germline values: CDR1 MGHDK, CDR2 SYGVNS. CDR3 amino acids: CASTKAGMETQYF. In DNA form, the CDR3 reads TGTGCCAGCACCAAAGCAGGGATGGAGACCCAGTACTTC.

The CDR3 DNA sequence: TGTGCCTGGAACAGGGGGACTAATGAAAAACTGTTTTTT. Translated, it gives CAWNRGTNEKLFF. V is TRBV30 and J is TRBJ1-4; 8 bases line up with TRBD1. The length of the CDR3 is 13 residues. Germline CDR1 and CDR2: GTSNPN and SVGIG (reference sequence). V was pared by 4 bases and J by 2 bases, with 0 bases of the junction left unmatched.

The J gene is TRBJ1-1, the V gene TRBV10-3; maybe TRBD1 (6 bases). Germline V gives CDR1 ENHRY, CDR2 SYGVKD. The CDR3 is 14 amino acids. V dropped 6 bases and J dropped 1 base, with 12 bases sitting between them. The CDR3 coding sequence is TGTGCCATCAGGGGGACAAGGAAGAACACTGAAGCTTTCTTT. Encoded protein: CAIRGTRKNTEAFF.

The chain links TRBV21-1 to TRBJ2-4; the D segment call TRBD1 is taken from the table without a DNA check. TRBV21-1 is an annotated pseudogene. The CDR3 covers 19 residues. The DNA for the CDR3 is TGTGCCAGCAGCAAAGATCTGGGGCGTTGGAGAATTAACAAAAACATTCAGTACTTC. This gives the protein CASSKDLGRWRINKNIQYF.

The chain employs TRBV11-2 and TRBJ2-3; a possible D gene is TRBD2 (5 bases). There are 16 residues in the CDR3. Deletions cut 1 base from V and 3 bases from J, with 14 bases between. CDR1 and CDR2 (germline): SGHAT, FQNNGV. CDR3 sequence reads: CASSLGVWRRTDTQYF. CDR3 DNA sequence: TGTGCCAGCAGCTTAGGAGTTTGGAGGAGGACAGATACGCAGTATTTT.

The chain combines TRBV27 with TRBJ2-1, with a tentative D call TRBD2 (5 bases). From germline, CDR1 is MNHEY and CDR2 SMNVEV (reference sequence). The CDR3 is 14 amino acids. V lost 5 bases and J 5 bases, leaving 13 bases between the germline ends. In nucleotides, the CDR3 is TGTGCCAGCAGTACCAACCCCGGGAACAATGAGCAGTTCTTC. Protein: CASSTNPGNNEQFF.

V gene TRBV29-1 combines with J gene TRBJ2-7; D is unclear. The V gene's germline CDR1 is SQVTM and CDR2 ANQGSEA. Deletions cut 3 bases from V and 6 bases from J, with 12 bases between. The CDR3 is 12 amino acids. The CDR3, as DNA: TGCAGCGTTGACACTCACGGTCCCGAGCAGTACTTC. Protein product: CSVDTHGPEQYF.

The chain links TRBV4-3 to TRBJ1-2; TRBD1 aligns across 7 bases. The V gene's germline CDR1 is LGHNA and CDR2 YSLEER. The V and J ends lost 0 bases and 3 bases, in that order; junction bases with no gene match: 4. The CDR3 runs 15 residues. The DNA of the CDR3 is TGCGCCAGCAGCCAAGATAGGGGGCTTGACTATGGCTACACCTTC. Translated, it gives CASSQDRGLDYGYTF.

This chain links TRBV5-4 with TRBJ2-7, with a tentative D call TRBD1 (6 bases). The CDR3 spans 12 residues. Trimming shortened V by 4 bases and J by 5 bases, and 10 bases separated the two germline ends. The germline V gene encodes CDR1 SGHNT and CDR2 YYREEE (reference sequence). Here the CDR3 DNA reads TGTGCCAGCAGCAAGGACAGCCACGAGCAGTACTTC. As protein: CASSKDSHEQYF. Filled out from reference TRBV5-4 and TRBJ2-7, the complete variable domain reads ETGVTQSPTHLIKTRGQQVTLRCSSQSGHNTVSWYQQALGQGPQFIFQYYREEENGRGNFPPRFSGLQFPNYSSELNVNALELDDSALYLCASSKDSHEQYFGPGTRLTVT.

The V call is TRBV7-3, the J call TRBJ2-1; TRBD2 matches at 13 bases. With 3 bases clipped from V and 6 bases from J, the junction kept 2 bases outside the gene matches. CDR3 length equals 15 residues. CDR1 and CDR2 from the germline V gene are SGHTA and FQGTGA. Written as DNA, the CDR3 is TGTGCCAGCAGCTTGACTAGCGGGAGGACCAATGAGCAGTTCTTC. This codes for CASSLTSGRTNEQFF.

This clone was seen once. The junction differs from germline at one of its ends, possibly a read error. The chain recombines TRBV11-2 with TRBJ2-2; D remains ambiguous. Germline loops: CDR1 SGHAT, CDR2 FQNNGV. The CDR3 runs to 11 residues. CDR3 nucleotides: TGTGCCAGCCGCTTCGGCGGGGAGCTGTTTTTT. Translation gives CASRFGGELFF.

The CDR3 is CASSRGTSSYEQFF. The CDR3 DNA reads as TGTGCCAGCAGCCGCGGGACTAGTTCATATGAGCAGTTCTTC. V gene TRBV7-8 combines with J gene TRBJ2-1, with TRBD2 matching 8 bases. V gave up 5 bases and J gave up 8 bases; unmatched junction bases: 8. The CDR3 spans 14 residues. CDR1 is SGHVS and CDR2 is FQNEAQ in the germline V gene.

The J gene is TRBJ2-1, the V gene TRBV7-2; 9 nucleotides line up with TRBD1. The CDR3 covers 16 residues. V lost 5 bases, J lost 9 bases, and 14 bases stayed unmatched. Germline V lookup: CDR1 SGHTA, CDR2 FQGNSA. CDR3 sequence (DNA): TGTGCCAGCAGCCCCACCGGGACAGGGACCTCCGGTGAGCAGTTCTTC. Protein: CASSPTGTGTSGEQFF.

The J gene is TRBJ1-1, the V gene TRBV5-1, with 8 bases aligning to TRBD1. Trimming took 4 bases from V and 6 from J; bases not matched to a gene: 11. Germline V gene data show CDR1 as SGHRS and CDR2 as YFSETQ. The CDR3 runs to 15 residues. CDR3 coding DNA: TGCGCCAGCAGCCAAACCAGACAGGGGCTGCCTGAAGCTTTCTTT. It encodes CASSQTRQGLPEAFF.